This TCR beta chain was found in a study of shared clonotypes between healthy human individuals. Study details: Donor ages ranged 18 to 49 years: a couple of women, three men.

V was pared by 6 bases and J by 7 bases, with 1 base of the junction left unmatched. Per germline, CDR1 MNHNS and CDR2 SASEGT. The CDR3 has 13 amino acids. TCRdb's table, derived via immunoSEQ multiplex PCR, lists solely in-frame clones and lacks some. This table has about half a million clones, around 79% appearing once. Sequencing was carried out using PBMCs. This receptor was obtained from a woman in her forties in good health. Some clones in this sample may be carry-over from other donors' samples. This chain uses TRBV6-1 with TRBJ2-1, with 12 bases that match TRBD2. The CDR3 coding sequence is TGTGCCAGCAGGACTAGCGGGAGAAATGAGCAGTTCTTC. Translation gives CASRTSGRNEQFF.